These T cell receptor beta chains were read from a single sample in a study of cytomegalovirus exposure and HLA in healthy donors. The data were produced by immunoSEQ multiplex PCR, yet TCRdb's version contains in-frame clones alone and is incomplete. The table has about 160,000 clones, roughly four fifths seen once. Sample: PBMCs. All receptors come from a man aged 50-59 years in good health and CMV-seropositive. Each CDR3 is given with its conserved first and last residue. A D gene is named only where the DNA matches it firmly. Only part of the rows carry a size: once, few, many, or a class if the clone is expanded.

CDR3 protein: CASQTRTSGIYEQYF
D gene: TRBD2
clone size: once
V gene: TRBV6-1

CDR3 protein: CASRGSHEVTEAFF
D gene: -
clone size: -
V gene: TRBV28

CDR3 protein: CASSFTGGPDTQYF
D gene: TRBD1
clone size: -
V gene: TRBV7-3

CDR3 protein: CASRLPGRNTGELFF
D gene: -
clone size: -
V gene: TRBV28

CDR3 protein: CASRTGTLNTGELFF
D gene: -
clone size: -
V gene: TRBV7-6

CDR3 protein: CASSSTGGASTEAFF
D gene: TRBD1
clone size: -
V gene: TRBV5-5

CDR3 protein: CASSGLAVSSYEQYF
D gene: TRBD2
clone size: -
V gene: TRBV10-2

CDR3 protein: CASSLIRDNYGYTF
D gene: -
clone size: -
V gene: TRBV7-2

CDR3 protein: CASSDTGSGEEQYF
D gene: -
clone size: -
V gene: TRBV6-6

CDR3 protein: CASSYAAGRQPQHF
D gene: -
clone size: -
V gene: TRBV6-5

CDR3 protein: CASSRRLASNEQFF
D gene: TRBD2
clone size: -
V gene: TRBV11-3

CDR3 protein: CASSPRGTGYEQYF
D gene: TRBD1
clone size: -
V gene: TRBV7-2

CDR3 protein: CASSLGGYGELFF
D gene: -
clone size: -
V gene: TRBV7-2

CDR3 protein: CASSLVSGSSSGYTF
D gene: -
clone size: -
V gene: TRBV5-1

CDR3 protein: CASSAGQGAEKLFF
D gene: TRBD1
clone size: few
V gene: TRBV2

CDR3 protein: CASRRSQETQYF
D gene: -
clone size: once
V gene: TRBV6-5

CDR3 protein: CASTPGYGYGYTF
D gene: -
clone size: -
V gene: TRBV6-5

CDR3 protein: CASSVVDSNYGYTF
D gene: -
clone size: -
V gene: TRBV9

CDR3 protein: CASSFTSGRYNEQFF
D gene: TRBD2
clone size: -
V gene: TRBV9

CDR3 protein: CASSLAGGKSPLHF
D gene: -
clone size: -
V gene: TRBV28